Shown below are 18 T cell receptor beta chains from a single sample sequenced in a study of blood T cell repertoires in COVID-19. The data were produced by immunoSEQ multiplex PCR, yet TCRdb's version contains in-frame clones alone and is incomplete. In the table there are roughly 440,000 clones, approximately 88% of which are singletons. Sequenced: peripheral blood. These receptors were taken from a woman aged 45 to 65 with COVID-19, enrolled during active disease.

This chain connects TRBV19 to TRBJ1-2; D is unresolved. CDR3 length: 12 residues. Looked up from germline, CDR1 is LNHDA and CDR2 is SQIVND (reference sequence). V was cut by 4 bases and J by 4 bases, with 7 bases left in between. CDR3 sequence reads: CASSSRFYGYTF. In nucleotides, the CDR3 is TGTGCCAGTAGTAGCAGGTTCTATGGCTACACCTTC.

The rearrangement joins TRBV5-1 to TRBJ2-1, with D unresolved. Trimming removed 4 bases from V and 9 bases from J, with 17 bases in between. CDR3 length: 14 residues. Per germline, CDR1 SGHRS and CDR2 YFSETQ. The CDR3 sequence: CASSLGLDVTEQFF. The CDR3 DNA reads as TGCGCCAGCAGCCTAGGATTAGACGTAACTGAGCAGTTCTTC.

The genes are TRBV19 and TRBJ2-7, with D maybe TRBD2 (5 bases). Germline loops: CDR1 LNHDA, CDR2 SQIVND (reference sequence). This CDR3 has 15 residues. The V and J ends lost 5 bases and 7 bases respectively, with 21 bases between them. In DNA, the CDR3 is TGTGCCAGTAGTCCCCTTAGACCTTCTACGGGAGAGCAGTACTTC. As protein: CASSPLRPSTGEQYF.

V usage is TRBV5-8 and J usage is TRBJ1-2; 7 bases agree with TRBD1. This CDR3 region has 18 residues. Trimming at V came to 4 bases and at J to 4 bases, leaving 19 bases not matched to a gene. Germline assignment: CDR1 SGHTS and CDR2 YDEGEE. CDR3 protein: CASSHYVRRTGAFYGYTF. DNA for the CDR3: TGTGCCAGCAGCCATTACGTCAGGCGGACAGGAGCTTTCTATGGCTACACCTTC.

V usage is TRBV27 and J usage is TRBJ2-7; D is perhaps TRBD1 (6 bases). The germline V and J ends were trimmed by 7 bases and 5 bases, with 18 bases remaining between them. The CDR3 runs to 14 residues. Germline CDR1 MNHEY, CDR2 SMNVEV (reference sequence). CDR3 coding DNA: TGTGCCAGCACCCCCGCGGACAGTCTGAACGAGCAGTACTTC. This gives the protein CASTPADSLNEQYF.

V and J are TRBV21-1 and TRBJ1-5; the table's TRBD1 call for D was not verified on the DNA. TRBV21-1 is listed as a pseudogene. CDR3 length: 17 amino acids. The CDR3 is CASSKGTGVPSNQPQHF. CDR3 DNA sequence: TGTGCCAGCAGCAAAGGGACAGGGGTGCCTAGCAATCAGCCCCAGCATTTT.

This chain uses TRBV12-3 or TRBV12-4 with TRBJ1-2; the D is unclear. Trimming took 2 bases from V and 6 from J, leaving 10 bases between them. The CDR3 runs to 13 residues. DNA for the CDR3: TGTGCCAGCAGTTTAATTCTGCCTAATGGCTACACCTTC. Its protein product is CASSLILPNGYTF.

In DNA form, the CDR3 reads TGCGCCATTACGGGGGGGGACAGGGAACGCCTCGATGAGCAGTTCTTC. The encoded protein is CAITGGDRERLDEQFF. The rearrangement uses TRBV10-2 and TRBJ2-1; a possible D gene is TRBD1 (9 bases). The V gene lost 10 bases and the J gene lost 8 bases, with 27 bases spanning the gap. CDR3 length: 16 amino acids. Per the germline V gene, CDR1 is WSHSY and CDR2 is SAAADI.

The genes are TRBV2 and TRBJ2-3, with D perhaps TRBD2 (5 bases). From germline, CDR1 is SNHLY and CDR2 FYNNEI. This CDR3 region has 15 residues. The V gene lost 5 bases and the J gene lost 5 bases, with 17 bases spanning the gap. CDR3 in amino acids: CASSWTRAVGDTQYF. The CDR3 DNA reads as TGTGCCAGCAGTTGGACTCGGGCGGTGGGAGATACGCAGTATTTT.

The rearrangement uses TRBV11-1 and TRBJ1-6; TRBD1 is a possible D gene (6 bases). The V and J ends lost 2 bases and 10 bases respectively, with 15 bases between them. Germline V gene lookup returns CDR1 SGHAT and CDR2 FQDESV (reference sequence). The CDR3 covers 15 residues. The CDR3 loop reads CASSLLRTVGSPLHF. CDR3 DNA sequence: TGTGCCAGCAGCTTACTGAGGACAGTCGGCTCACCCCTCCACTTT.

The chain recombines TRBV4-2 with TRBJ2-1; 10 positions agree with TRBD2. Trimming cost V 0 bases and J 8 bases; bases outside gene matches: 7. This CDR3 is 16 amino acids long. CDR1 LGHNA and CDR2 YNFKEQ come from the germline V gene. CDR3 nucleotides: TGTGCCAGCAGCCAAGATCGAGCGGGGGGGCTCGATGAGCAGTTCTTC. This encodes CASSQDRAGGLDEQFF.

V and J are TRBV5-1 and TRBJ2-5; D possibly corresponds to TRBD1 (6 bases). The CDR3 extends over 15 amino acids. Trimming removed 4 bases from V and 4 bases from J, with 17 bases in between. Germline V CDR1 and CDR2: SGHRS, YFSETQ. CDR3 sequence reads: CASSLSTGGGETQYF. DNA for the CDR3: TGCGCCAGCAGCCTCTCGACAGGAGGAGGAGAGACCCAGTACTTC.

A single count supports this clone. The CDR3 loop reads CASSEAGRQGTEAFF. The CDR3 coding sequence is TGTGCCAGCAGTGAAGCCGGGAGACAGGGAACCGAAGCTTTCTTT. The chain recombines TRBV2 with TRBJ1-1; TRBD1 matches 7 bases. Germline CDR1 reads SNHLY; CDR2 reads FYNNEI. V lost 0 bases to trimming and J lost 8 bases; unmatched junction nucleotides: 9. This CDR3 comprises 15 residues.

The rearrangement links TRBV7-2 to TRBJ2-7, with D tentatively TRBD2 (5 bases). CDR1 and CDR2 (germline): SGHTA, FQGNSA. Deletions cut 5 bases from V and 2 bases from J, with 7 bases between. The CDR3 extends over 12 amino acids. The CDR3 spells CASSLGAYEQYF. CDR3 sequence (DNA): TGTGCCAGCAGCCTCGGGGCCTACGAGCAGTACTTC.

The chain is built from TRBV29-1 and TRBJ1-2; 7 bases map to TRBD1. Per germline, CDR1 SQVTM and CDR2 ANQGSEA. The CDR3 has 13 residues. Losses at the gene ends were 6 bases for V and 2 bases for J; bases not matched to a gene: 6. CDR3 in amino acids: CSVVLQGNYGYTF. Here the CDR3 DNA reads TGCAGCGTCGTTTTACAGGGGAACTATGGCTACACCTTC.

The chain employs TRBV3-1 (or the pseudogene TRBV3-2) and TRBJ2-3, with D maybe TRBD2 (5 bases). The V end was cut by 0 bases, the J end by 3 bases, with 16 bases between. The CDR3 contains 17 residues. Germline loops: CDR1 LGHDT, CDR2 YNNKEL (reference sequence). CDR3 nucleotide sequence: TGTGCCAGCAGCCAAGATTCGGGAATCTGGAGTACAGATACGCAGTATTTT. Its protein product is CASSQDSGIWSTDTQYF.

This chain links TRBV24-1 with TRBJ1-2; D possibly corresponds to TRBD1 (6 bases). V lost 2 bases, J lost 2 bases, and 8 bases lay in between. Germline V gives CDR1 KGHDR, CDR2 SFDVKD. CDR3 length: 14 residues. The chain's CDR3 is CATSDSTGNYGYTF. CDR3 DNA: TGTGCCACCAGTGATTCCACAGGGAACTATGGCTACACCTTC.

This clone has only one observation. The rearrangement joins TRBV9 to TRBJ2-3; possibly TRBD2 for D (6 bases). From germline, CDR1 is SGDLS and CDR2 YYNGEE. CDR3 length equals 16 residues. Trimming stripped 4 bases from V and 2 bases from J, with 17 bases between. The CDR3 here is CASSSDGGRITDTQYF. In nucleotides, the CDR3 is TGTGCCAGCAGCTCGGACGGGGGACGGATCACAGATACGCAGTATTTT.